This TCR beta chain was sequenced for a study of blood T cell repertoires in COVID-19. Study as a whole: The United States, Italy and Spain provided the acute and convalescent COVID-19 samples. T cells, B-cell-depleted T cells, or PBMCs supplied cDNA or gDNA.

Per the authors' pipeline: Estimated nucleated cell counts came from reference gene primer amplification. Using immunoSEQ multiplex PCR, the repertoire was profiled, and TCRdb retains in-frame clones only, with some absent. V and J calls and clone size are given by that table; D and trimming were obtained from the DNA. The sample records over 30,000 clones, more than 60% being singletons. A few counts support this clone. This clonotype was sampled from an elderly man with active or convalescent COVID-19. The sample was peripheral blood.

As DNA, the CDR3 is TGTGCCAGCAGCTCACGAGACAGGAGAGCAGATACGCAGTATTTT. Translating it yields CASSSRDRRADTQYF. The chain employs TRBV7-9 and TRBJ2-3; D is perhaps TRBD1 (6 bases). The length of the CDR3 is 15 residues. The germline gives CDR1 SEHNR, CDR2 FQNEAQ (reference sequence). V lost 4 bases and J 4 bases, leaving 15 bases between the germline ends.